This T cell receptor (beta chain) was retrieved from a study of CD8+CD57+ T cells in acquired aplastic anemia. Study observations and caveats: Found in both controls and patients were some 30 CD8+ CDR3 sequences.

It was genomic DNA that served as the template for profiling TCR beta VDJ and CDR3. Via MiXCR, TCRdb re-called the reads, giving one row per CDR3 protein. The sample lists fewer than 250,000 distinct CDR3 sequences, less than 60% occurring once. Ten or more counts support this clonotype. Its antigen is undetermined. Whoever was chosen for sequencing had shown CD8+CD57+ cell expansion by flow cytometry. There were no patients without severe acquired aplastic anemia. Germline V gene sequence: CDR1 SGHRS, CDR2 YFSETQ. The CDR3 runs 15 residues. The ends were cut back, 1 base at V and 2 bases at J, with 13 bases in the middle.

V is TRBV5-1 and J is TRBJ2-7; D is ambiguous. Source material: sorted CD4+, CD8+, or CD8+CD57+ T cells (not recorded which) from PBMCs. The TCR comes from a human donor with aplastic anemia. CDR3 sequence reads: CASSLNPSGAYEQYF. The CDR3 DNA reads TGCGCCAGCAGCTTGAATCCCTCAGGAGCCTACGAGCAGTACTTC.